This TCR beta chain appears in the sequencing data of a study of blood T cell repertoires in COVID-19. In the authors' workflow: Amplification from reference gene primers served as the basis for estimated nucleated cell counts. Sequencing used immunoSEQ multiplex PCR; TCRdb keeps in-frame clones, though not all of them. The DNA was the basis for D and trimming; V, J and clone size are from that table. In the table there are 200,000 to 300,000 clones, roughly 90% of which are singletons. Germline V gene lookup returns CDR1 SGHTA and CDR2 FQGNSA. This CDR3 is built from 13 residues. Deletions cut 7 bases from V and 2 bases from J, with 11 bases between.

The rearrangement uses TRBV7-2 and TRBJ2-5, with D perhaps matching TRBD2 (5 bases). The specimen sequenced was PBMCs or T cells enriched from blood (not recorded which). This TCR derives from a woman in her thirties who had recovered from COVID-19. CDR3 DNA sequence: TGTGCCAGCACCCGACGGGAACAAGAGACCCAGTACTTC. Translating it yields CASTRREQETQYF.